The rows below give T cell receptor beta chains drawn from one sample of a study of blood T cell repertoires in COVID-19. The method was immunoSEQ multiplex PCR; TCRdb's version includes in-frame clones alone and lacks a portion of them. The sample shows 150,000 to 200,000 clones, around 76% of them seen only once. Sequenced material: peripheral blood. All receptors come from a woman between 65 and 79 years old with acute or convalescent COVID-19. CDR3s include the opening cysteine and the closing phenylalanine or tryptophan. Fields, in order: J gene, D gene, V gene, clone size, CDR3 protein, CDR3 DNA. A D gene is named only where the DNA matches it firmly. Clone sizes are given selectively: once, few, many, or a class where the clone is expanded.

TRBJ2-2 - TRBV4-2 - CASSQASNTGELFF TGTGCCAGCAGCCAAGCATCGAACACCGGGGAGCTGTTTTTT
TRBJ2-7 - TRBV5-6 - CASSRRGASYEQYF TGTGCCAGCAGCCGCCGCGGGGCCTCCTACGAGCAGTACTTC
TRBJ2-7 - TRBV12-3/TRBV12-4 - CASSRGQVGEQYF TGTGCCAGCAGCCGGGGACAAGTAGGAGAGCAGTACTTC
TRBJ1-1 TRBD1 TRBV4-3 - CASSQENRGTEAFF TGCGCCAGCAGCCAAGAAAACAGGGGGACTGAAGCTTTCTTT
TRBJ2-2 - TRBV5-6 - CASSFRTTNTGELFF TGTGCCAGCAGCTTCCGGACTACCAACACCGGGGAGCTGTTTTTT
TRBJ2-1 - TRBV7-3 - CASSPRDSPSSYNEQFF TGTGCCAGCAGCCCGCGGGACAGCCCGAGCTCCTACAATGAGCAGTTCTTC
TRBJ1-1 TRBD1 TRBV28 once CASSSGQGNTEAFF TGTGCCAGCAGTTCGGGACAGGGGAACACTGAAGCTTTCTTT
TRBJ1-5 - TRBV15 - CATSRGETRQPQHF TGTGCCACCAGCAGAGGTGAAACGCGTCAGCCCCAGCATTTT
TRBJ2-3 TRBD2 TRBV5-1 once CASSGGLAVDTQYF TGCGCCAGCAGCGGCGGACTAGCGGTAGATACGCAGTATTTT
TRBJ2-2 - TRBV28 - CASRAHNTGELFF TGTGCCAGCAGGGCCCACAACACCGGGGAGCTGTTTTTT
TRBJ1-1 - TRBV15 - CATSREGGANTEAFF TGTGCCACCAGCAGAGAAGGGGGGGCGAACACTGAAGCTTTCTTT
TRBJ2-1 - TRBV12-5 - CASGSDSTYYNEQFF TGTGCTAGTGGCAGCGACTCTACTTACTACAATGAGCAGTTCTTC
TRBJ2-1 - TRBV19 - CASSLQGSNEQFF TGTGCCAGTAGCCTACAGGGTAGTAATGAGCAGTTCTTC
TRBJ2-2 TRBD2 TRBV6-2/TRBV6-3 once CASSPLRGAGELFF TGTGCCAGCAGTCCCCTCCGGGGGGCCGGGGAGCTGTTTTTT